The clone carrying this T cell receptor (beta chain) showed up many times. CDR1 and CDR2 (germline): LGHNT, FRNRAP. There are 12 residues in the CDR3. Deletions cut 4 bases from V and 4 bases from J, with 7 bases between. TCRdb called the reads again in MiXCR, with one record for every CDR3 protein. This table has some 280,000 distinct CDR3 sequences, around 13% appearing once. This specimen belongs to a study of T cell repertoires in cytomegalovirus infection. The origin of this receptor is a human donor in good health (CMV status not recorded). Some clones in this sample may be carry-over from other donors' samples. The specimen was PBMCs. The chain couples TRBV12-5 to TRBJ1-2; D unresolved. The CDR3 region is CASGSQFYGYTF. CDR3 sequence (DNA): TGTGCTAGTGGTTCGCAATTCTATGGCTACACCTTC.